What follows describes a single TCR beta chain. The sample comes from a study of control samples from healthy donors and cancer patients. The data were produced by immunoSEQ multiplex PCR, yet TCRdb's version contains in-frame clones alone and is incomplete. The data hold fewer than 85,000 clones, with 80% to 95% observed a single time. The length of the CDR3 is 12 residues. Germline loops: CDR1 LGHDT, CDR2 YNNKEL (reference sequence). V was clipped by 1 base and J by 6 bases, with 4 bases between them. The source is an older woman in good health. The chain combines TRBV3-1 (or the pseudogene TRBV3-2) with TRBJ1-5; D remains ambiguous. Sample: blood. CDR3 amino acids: CASSQGFQPQHF. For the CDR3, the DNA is TGTGCCAGCAGCCAAGGGTTTCAGCCCCAGCATTTT.